Each of the 21 T cell receptor beta chains below was sequenced from the same sample in a study of T cells in Graves' hyperthyroidism and ophthalmopathy. Researchers took RNA transcripts and amplified the TCR beta CDR3 regions from them. Initially, a first-round RT-PCR of the TCR CDR3 employed the HTBI primer set. One entry per CDR3 protein results from TCRdb running MiXCR on the multiplex PCR reads. There are about 600,000 distinct CDR3 sequences in the sample; around 16% occur only once, and approximately 3.5% lies in the top ten. Sequencing was done on a sample of blood. These receptors came from a middle-aged woman with Graves' ophthalmopathy.

The V gene is TRBV20-1, the J gene TRBJ2-5; D is undetermined. Trimming removed 0 bases at V and 4 bases at J, with 9 bases between. CDR3 size: 13 residues. Germline V gene lookup returns CDR1 DFQATT and CDR2 SNEGSKA (reference sequence). CDR3 residues: CSARDMAPETQYF. CDR3 sequence (DNA): TGCAGTGCTAGAGATATGGCACCAGAGACCCAGTACTTC.

As concerns this clonotype: One end of the junction varies from germline; a read error may be responsible. The chain links TRBV25-1 to TRBJ2-7; 8 bases are a match to TRBD1. The CDR3 spans 15 residues. Germline values: CDR1 MGHDK, CDR2 SYGVNS. For the CDR3, the DNA is TGTGCCAGCAGTGAACCCGGGACAGGTTCCTGCGAGCAGTACTTC. It is translated as CASSEPGTGSCEQYF.

The CDR3: CASSPMTDTEAFF. The DNA for the CDR3 is TGTGCCAGCAGTCCTATGACGGACACTGAAGCTTTCTTT. The V call is TRBV7-9, the J call TRBJ1-1; no reliable D call. The CDR3 covers 13 residues. V lost 6 bases, J lost 3 bases, and 11 bases lay in between. Per germline, CDR1 SEHNR and CDR2 FQNEAQ (reference sequence).

This clonotype was recorded many times. The chain is built from TRBV11-2 and TRBJ2-3; 8 bases are a match to TRBD1. Germline trimming cut 4 bases from V and 1 base from J; bases unmatched to any gene: 10. CDR1 is SGHAT, CDR2 FQNNGV, per germline. The CDR3 has 17 residues. CDR3 DNA sequence: TGTGCCAGCAGCTACGTGACAGGGGCGGCTGGCACAGATACGCAGTATTTT. Its translation is CASSYVTGAAGTDTQYF.

The chain combines TRBV6-1 with TRBJ2-7; 8 bases are a match to TRBD2. This CDR3 spans 13 amino acids. Germline V gene sequence: CDR1 MNHNS, CDR2 SASEGT. V shed 6 bases and J 5 bases; nucleotides not matched to a gene: 6. As DNA, the CDR3 is TGTGCCAGCAGCGGACTAGCTAGGGACGAGCAGTACTTC. This codes for CASSGLARDEQYF.

This clonotype was counted ten times or more. The chain is built from TRBV2 and TRBJ2-2; D tentatively fits TRBD1 or TRBD2 (6 bases each). V was pared by 5 bases and J by 2 bases, with 15 bases between. Germline V gene data show CDR1 as SNHLY and CDR2 as FYNNEI. The CDR3 totals 16 residues. The CDR3 here is CASSLTRGTNTGELFF. DNA for the CDR3: TGTGCCAGCAGTCTGACAAGGGGGACTAACACCGGGGAGCTGTTTTTT.

The V and J genes are TRBV24-1 and TRBJ2-7, with 8 positions matching TRBD1. V was pared by 3 bases and J by 0 bases, with 9 bases of the junction left unmatched. Germline loops: CDR1 KGHDR, CDR2 SFDVKD. The CDR3 consists of 17 residues. CDR3: CATSDGGQGLGSYEQYF. Written as DNA, the CDR3 is TGTGCCACCAGTGATGGAGGACAGGGTTTGGGCTCCTACGAGCAGTACTTC.

There are a few counts of this clonotype. The chain couples TRBV13 to TRBJ1-2; no clear D gene. The germline V gene encodes CDR1 PRHDT and CDR2 FYEKMQ (reference sequence). Between the trimmed V and J ends, which lost 5 bases and 5 bases, there was a span of 6 bases. The CDR3 has 11 amino acids. In DNA form, the CDR3 reads TGTGCCAGCAGCGTCGGTTATGGCTACACCTTC. Protein product: CASSVGYGYTF.

The chain links TRBV27 to TRBJ1-6; D gene uncertain. This CDR3 contains 15 residues. Trimming left V 6 bases short and J 7 bases short, with 16 bases between. Germline V gives CDR1 MNHEY, CDR2 SMNVEV (reference sequence). The CDR3 DNA is TGTGCCAGCAGCCCTTGGAGCGGCTCCAATTCACCCCTCCACTTT. As protein: CASSPWSGSNSPLHF.

Concerning this clonotype itself: Sequence at one end of the junction differs from germline and may be a read error. The V call is TRBV7-7, the J call TRBJ2-4; D call uncertain. Germline V gene data show CDR1 as SSHAT and CDR2 as FNYEAQ (reference sequence). The CDR3 runs to 12 residues. CDR3 nucleotides: TGTGCTAGCAGCCGCTACACGAATCCTCAGTACTTC. It specifies CASSRYTNPQYF.

This clonotype was detected only a few times. This chain joins TRBV30 and TRBJ1-2, with 9 bases aligning to TRBD1. The CDR3 runs to 13 residues. Germline-derived CDR1 and CDR2 are GTSNPN and SVGIG (reference sequence). V shed 7 bases, J shed 4 bases, and the junction held 7 bases outside the gene matches. Written as DNA, the CDR3 is TGTGCCTCCATGGACAGGGGAGGCTATGGCTACACCTTC. Its protein product is CASMDRGGYGYTF.

The chain employs TRBV20-1 and TRBJ2-1; TRBD1 might be the D (7 bases). The ends were cut back, 3 bases at V and 4 bases at J, with 19 bases in the middle. Per germline, CDR1 DFQATT and CDR2 SNEGSKA (reference sequence). This CDR3 contains 16 residues. CDR3 in amino acids: CSASSGGIFLYNEQFF. CDR3 coding DNA: TGCAGTGCTAGTTCAGGGGGGATTTTTTTATACAATGAGCAGTTCTTC.

The V and J genes are TRBV6-1 and TRBJ2-3; D gene uncertain. The CDR3 length is 14 residues. V lost 4 bases to trimming and J lost 2 bases, with 10 bases between them. Germline V gene sequence: CDR1 MNHNS, CDR2 SASEGT. The CDR3 sequence is CASSGVPPTDTQYF. CDR3 in DNA: TGTGCCAGCAGTGGGGTTCCCCCCACAGATACGCAGTATTTT.

This chain connects TRBV10-2 to TRBJ1-5, with D perhaps TRBD1 (5 bases). CDR1 and CDR2 from the germline V gene are WSHSY and SAAADI. The CDR3 contains 16 residues. V lost 7 bases, J lost 2 bases, and 18 bases lay in between. In nucleotides, the CDR3 is TGCGCCAGCACTACAACCAGGGAAAGGCGCAATCAGCCCCAGCATTTT. Amino acids: CASTTTRERRNQPQHF.

This clonotype showed up many times. The chain combines TRBV11-2 with TRBJ2-7, with no clear D. The CDR3 totals 12 residues. Germline V gene sequence: CDR1 SGHAT, CDR2 FQNNGV. The ends were cut back, 3 bases at V and 3 bases at J, with 6 bases in the middle. CDR3 sequence: CASSFDRYEQYF. The CDR3 DNA reads as TGTGCCAGCAGCTTCGACCGCTACGAGCAGTACTTC.

CDR3 protein: CASSRGGQGMNEQFF. CDR3 sequence (DNA): TGTGCCAGTAGTAGAGGAGGGCAGGGGATGAATGAGCAGTTCTTC. J is TRBJ2-1 and V is TRBV19; D may match TRBD1 or TRBD2 (6 bases each). The germline V and J ends were trimmed by 4 bases and 7 bases, with 17 bases remaining between them. Germline V gene lookup returns CDR1 LNHDA and CDR2 SQIVND (reference sequence). The CDR3 consists of 15 residues.

This clonotype was counted at least ten times. CDR3 bases: TGTGCCAGCAGCCTCTGGACAGGGGAGGGTCCCAATCAGCCCCAGCATTTT. This sequence encodes CASSLWTGEGPNQPQHF. The chain joins TRBV28 to TRBJ1-5; 9 bases fit TRBD1. V shed 6 bases and J 3 bases; nucleotides not matched to a gene: 12. CDR3 length equals 17 residues. CDR1 and CDR2 from the germline V gene are MDHEN and SYDVKM.

Comments on this clonotype: A much more abundant neighbour one base away suggests this may be a read error. The conserved closing phenylalanine or tryptophan is absent in this CDR3, likely reflecting a read error. This chain joins TRBV29-1 and TRBJ2-1; no clear D. V lost 7 bases and J 0 bases, leaving 13 bases between the germline ends. The CDR3 has 14 amino acids. Germline values: CDR1 SQVTM, CDR2 ANQGSEA. The CDR3 region has the DNA TGCAGCGCCTCCGACACGAGCTCCTACAATGAGCAGTTCTCC. Protein: CSASDTSSYNEQFS.

J is TRBJ2-1 and V is TRBV5-1; 9 nucleotides align to TRBD2. The trim removed 0 bases at V and 7 bases at J, leaving 5 bases unmatched. This CDR3 contains 15 residues. Per germline, CDR1 SGHRS and CDR2 YFSETQ. The DNA for the CDR3 is TGCGCCAGCAGCTTGGGGCTAGCGGGGAAGAATGAGCAGTTCTTC. It is translated as CASSLGLAGKNEQFF.

This clonotype was seen a handful of times. V usage is TRBV5-1 and J usage is TRBJ2-2, with D unclear. Germline-derived CDR1 and CDR2 are SGHRS and YFSETQ. V gave up 0 bases and J gave up 3 bases, with 6 bases separating them. The CDR3 totals 14 residues. CDR3 sequence (DNA): TGCGCCAGCAGCTTGGGGCAGTACACCGGGGAGCTGTTTTTT. This translates into CASSLGQYTGELFF. Full variable domain (rest looked up from reference TRBV5-1 and TRBJ2-2): KAGVTQTPRYLIKTRGQQVTLSCSPISGHRSVSWYQQTPGQGLQFLFEYFSETQRNKGNFPGRFSGRQFSNSRSEMNVSTLELGDSALYLCASSLGQYTGELFFGEGSRLTVL.

In the case of this clonotype: A read error may account for a junction end that differs from germline. The rearrangement uses TRBV3-1 and TRBJ2-5; perhaps TRBD2 as D (6 bases). CDR1 LGHDT and CDR2 YNNKEL come from the germline V gene (reference sequence). The CDR3 is 12 residues long. CDR3 nucleotide sequence: TGTGCCAGCAGCCAAGCGGGGAGGCTCCTAAACTTC. Its protein is CASSQAGRLLNF.